What follows describes a single T cell receptor (beta chain). Its antigen remains unknown. This record comes from a study of cytomegalovirus exposure and HLA in healthy donors. General study points: According to the study, 180 or so TCR beta chains were cytomegalovirus-associated. In a later analysis, at a false discovery rate of 0.05, approximately 16,000 TCR beta sequences matched HLA alleles.

Researchers ran the PCR with 60 Vbeta and 13 Jbeta primers. The repertoire was sequenced with immunoSEQ multiplex PCR; TCRdb's copy has only in-frame clones and lacks some. This sample has some 140,000 clones, with 85% to 90% found just once. Despite likely unrecorded immune exposures, the donors were nominally healthy at the time of sampling. From germline, CDR1 is SGHNT and CDR2 YYREEE (reference sequence). This CDR3 has 16 amino acids. The V gene lost 0 bases and the J gene lost 4 bases, with 13 bases spanning the gap. Material for sequencing was PBMCs. This receptor was taken from a woman aged 25 to 45 in good health and CMV-seropositive. The chain links TRBV5-4 to TRBJ2-2; D is perhaps TRBD1 (6 bases). CDR3 sequence reads: CASSLVGAGLTGELFF. In DNA form, the CDR3 reads TGTGCCAGCAGCTTGGTGGGGGCAGGTCTCACCGGGGAGCTGTTTTTT.